The clone carrying this T cell receptor (beta chain) was observed many times. Uncontrolled infection, other autoimmune disease, pregnancy and lactation each barred patients from inclusion. The sample is drawn from a study of T cells in Graves' hyperthyroidism and ophthalmopathy. Trimming removed 0 bases at V and 5 bases at J, with 13 bases between. Germline values: CDR1 SQVTM, CDR2 ANQGSEA. There are 14 residues in the CDR3. The TCR beta CDR3 regions underwent amplification using RNA transcripts as the source. Carried out on the TCR CDR3, a first-round RT-PCR used the HTBI primer set. TCRdb processed the multiplex PCR reads anew with MiXCR; each CDR3 protein has one entry. The table includes fewer than 650,000 distinct CDR3 sequences, 46% detected once.

The TCR sequence derives from an adult woman with Graves' disease, either hyperthyroidism or ophthalmopathy (not recorded which). Specimen: peripheral blood or thyroid tissue (not recorded which). This chain joins TRBV29-1 and TRBJ1-1, with TRBD1 as a possible D gene (5 bases). In nucleotides, the CDR3 is TGCAGCGTTGAAGAGGGGGAACGGGGGACTGAAGCTTTCTTT. It specifies CSVEEGERGTEAFF.